What follows is one T cell receptor beta chain and its context. The antigen remains unidentified. The CDR3 sequence is 17 residues long. From germline, CDR1 is GTSNPN and CDR2 SVGIG (reference sequence). The ends were cut back, 0 bases at V and 0 bases at J, with 17 bases in the middle. This sample was taken from a study of cytomegalovirus exposure and HLA in healthy donors. Overall study context: The roughly 120 million unique TCR beta sequences, from roughly 170 million T cells, were found by an earlier analysis.

Vbeta (60) and Jbeta (13) primers were used in the PCR. The data were produced by immunoSEQ multiplex PCR, yet TCRdb's version contains in-frame clones alone and is incomplete. The table has 55,000 to 70,000 clones, around 84% seen once; the top ten hold approximately 6%. Study-level findings and limits: The authors later found most CMV-associated TCR beta chains appeared HLA-restricted. Some V segments, TRBV6-2 and TRBV6-3 among them, were indistinguishable and were therefore excluded. About 87% or about 30% of the time was how often most TCR beta V segments were productive, according to an earlier analysis.

The sample comprised PBMCs. The origin of this receptor is a male donor in good health and CMV-seronegative. The chain employs TRBV30 and TRBJ1-1; TRBD1 is a possible D gene (6 bases). CDR3 region: CAWSVLMPGGLNTEAFF. CDR3 nucleotide sequence: TGTGCCTGGAGTGTACTAATGCCGGGGGGGCTGAACACTGAAGCTTTCTTT.